These 24 T cell receptor beta chains were all obtained from the same sample, sequenced in a study of CD8 T cells in ankylosing spondylitis. One entry per CDR3 protein, called by TCRdb with MiXCR from the 5' RACE reads. The sample carries a few hundred thousand distinct CDR3 sequences, over 8.5% recorded once. Sequencing used blood, either unsorted or a sorted T cell fraction (not recorded which). All receptors come from a male donor with ankylosing spondylitis or in good health (not recorded which).

This clonotype has ten or more counts. The V and J genes are TRBV29-1 and TRBJ2-5, with 7 bases that match TRBD1. Germline V CDR1 and CDR2: SQVTM, ANQGSEA. V lost 4 bases and J lost 5; bases outside the gene matches: 10. The CDR3 is 14 amino acids. This chain's CDR3 is CSVVFVTGWETQYF. CDR3 in DNA: TGCAGCGTTGTCTTTGTGACAGGGTGGGAGACCCAGTACTTC.

The V gene is TRBV3-1, the J gene TRBJ2-7, with 7 bases that match TRBD2. The CDR3 contains 15 residues. The V and J ends lost 1 base and 3 bases, in that order; junction bases with no gene match: 6. Germline-derived CDR1 and CDR2 are LGHDT and YNNKEL (reference sequence). CDR3 coding DNA: TGTGCCAGCAGCCAAGCGCCGGGAGGTTACTACGAGCAGTACTTC. Its translation is CASSQAPGGYYEQYF.

The sample holds many counts of this clonotype. This chain uses TRBV20-1 with TRBJ2-2; the match to TRBD2 covers 13 bases. V shed 4 bases, J shed 5 bases, and the junction held 7 bases outside the gene matches. CDR1 is DFQATT and CDR2 is SNEGSKA in the germline V gene (reference sequence). This CDR3 contains 16 residues. The CDR3 loop reads CSAKTSGGARTGELFF. In DNA form, the CDR3 reads TGCAGTGCTAAAACTAGCGGGGGGGCTCGGACCGGGGAGCTGTTTTTT.

The V gene is TRBV7-9, the J gene TRBJ1-6; no definite D call. CDR1 and CDR2 from the germline V gene are SEHNR and FQNEAQ (reference sequence). Trimming shortened V by 1 base and J by 9 bases, and 10 bases separated the two germline ends. The CDR3 runs 14 residues. The CDR3 here is CASSLEGRTSPLHF. DNA of the CDR3: TGTGCCAGCAGCTTAGAAGGGAGAACTTCACCCCTCCACTTT.

Notes on this clonotype: A read error may be the cause here, since a much bigger clone is one base away. The V and J genes are TRBV12-3 or TRBV12-4 and TRBJ1-2; D gene unclear. Trimming cost V 3 bases and J 6 bases, with 11 bases left between them. CDR3 length: 13 residues. CDR3 sequence reads: CASSFTVGDGYTF. The CDR3 DNA reads TGTGCCAGCAGTTTCACAGTAGGCGATGGCTACACCTTC.

The table lists this clonotype with many counts. The chain is built from TRBV5-1 and TRBJ2-1, with 9 bases that match TRBD2. V was pared by 3 bases and J by 4 bases, with 11 bases of the junction left unmatched. From germline, CDR1 is SGHRS and CDR2 YFSETQ. There are 17 residues in the CDR3. The CDR3 protein is CASSWRMAGGIYNEQFF. The CDR3 DNA reads TGCGCCAGCAGCTGGAGGATGGCGGGAGGGATATACAATGAGCAGTTCTTC.

The chain uses TRBV5-1 and TRBJ1-2; 7 bases align to TRBD1. The CDR3 is 14 amino acids. Unmatched junction bases numbered 10, after V lost 4 bases and J lost 7 bases. Looked up from germline, CDR1 is SGHRS and CDR2 is YFSETQ. The chain's CDR3 is CASSPYRGSAGYTF. The CDR3 DNA sequence: TGCGCCAGCAGCCCTTACAGGGGTTCCGCTGGCTACACCTTC.

The table lists this clonotype with many counts. The chain links TRBV20-1 to TRBJ2-3; the D gene is possibly TRBD2 (5 bases). Trimming pared 6 bases from V and 2 bases from J, leaving 24 bases between. Germline V lookup: CDR1 DFQATT, CDR2 SNEGSKA (reference sequence). The CDR3 is made up of 17 amino acids. DNA for the CDR3: TGCAGTGCCGTGGACTCGCTCAACCCTTTATCCACAGATACGCAGTATTTT. Protein product: CSAVDSLNPLSTDTQYF.

This clonotype was counted many times. This rearrangement joins TRBV27 to TRBJ1-1; maybe TRBD1 (5 bases). The V end was cut by 2 bases, the J end by 5 bases, with 12 bases between. This CDR3 is built from 14 residues. CDR1 MNHEY and CDR2 SMNVEV come from the germline V gene (reference sequence). CDR3 DNA: TGTGCCAGCAGTTTACGGGGGTGGGGGACTGAAGCTTTCTTT. It specifies CASSLRGWGTEAFF.

Points on this clonotype: This sequence may be a read error, since a much larger clone differs from it by one base. The V gene is TRBV3-1, the J gene TRBJ2-1; 8 bases align to TRBD2. Germline V gene data show CDR1 as LGHDT and CDR2 as YNNKEL (reference sequence). The CDR3 loop spans 15 amino acids. CDR3 residues: CVSSQEYSGNPEQFF. The DNA of the CDR3 is TGTGTCAGCAGCCAAGAGTATAGCGGGAATCCGGAGCAGTTCTTC.

In this sample, this clonotype turned up many times. The chain recombines TRBV12-3 or TRBV12-4 with TRBJ2-5, with a tentative D call TRBD1 (6 bases). The CDR3 loop spans 12 amino acids. The V and J ends lost 5 bases and 3 bases respectively, with 7 bases between them. CDR3 sequence: CASSGTKETQYF. The DNA for the CDR3 is TGTGCCAGCAGTGGGACAAAAGAGACCCAGTACTTC.

This clonotype was counted ten times or more. CDR3 residues: CASSLGAISTDTQYF. The CDR3, as DNA: TGCGCCAGCAGCTTGGGCGCTATTAGCACAGATACGCAGTATTTT. The rearrangement uses TRBV5-1 and TRBJ2-3; unclear D gene. V gave up 0 bases and J gave up 0 bases, with 8 bases separating them. This CDR3 region has 15 residues. CDR1 is SGHRS, CDR2 YFSETQ, per germline.

This clonotype was found many times. The V and J genes are TRBV24-1 and TRBJ2-5; D is perhaps TRBD2 (6 bases). The CDR3 loop spans 16 amino acids. The V and J ends lost 2 bases and 7 bases respectively, with 19 bases between them. Germline V CDR1 and CDR2: KGHDR, SFDVKD. The chain's CDR3 is CATSDSTGTSFGTQYF. The CDR3, as DNA: TGTGCCACCAGTGATTCAACCGGGACTTCATTCGGGACCCAGTACTTC.

This clonotype was found many times. The chain combines TRBV15 with TRBJ2-7; D might be TRBD2 (6 bases). The CDR3 consists of 14 residues. Trimming removed 6 bases from V and 4 bases from J, with 16 bases in between. Looked up from germline, CDR1 is LNHNV and CDR2 is YYDKDF (reference sequence). The CDR3 sequence is CATRVWESGYEQYF. CDR3 bases: TGTGCCACCAGAGTTTGGGAAAGCGGGTACGAGCAGTACTTC.

This sequence joins TRBV5-1 and TRBJ1-1; a possible D gene is TRBD1 (5 bases). Trimming cost V 3 bases and J 1 base, with 10 bases left between them. From germline, CDR1 is SGHRS and CDR2 YFSETQ. This CDR3 is 14 amino acids long. This CDR3 reads CASSWGGGNTEAFF. The CDR3 DNA sequence: TGCGCCAGCAGCTGGGGCGGGGGGAACACTGAAGCTTTCTTT. Full variable domain (outside the CDR3, taken from reference TRBV5-1 and TRBJ1-1): KAGVTQTPRYLIKTRGQQVTLSCSPISGHRSVSWYQQTPGQGLQFLFEYFSETQRNKGNFPGRFSGRQFSNSRSEMNVSTLELGDSALYLCASSWGGGNTEAFFGQGTRLTVV.

This chain joins TRBV27 and TRBJ2-1; no definite D call. CDR1 is MNHEY and CDR2 is SMNVEV in the germline V gene (reference sequence). There are 16 residues in the CDR3. Trimming pared 4 bases from V and 3 bases from J, leaving 16 bases between. This CDR3 reads CASSSDLMKVYNEQFF. The CDR3 DNA follows: TGTGCCAGCAGTTCTGACCTTATGAAGGTCTACAATGAGCAGTTCTTC.

This clonotype was seen ten or more times. The V gene is TRBV5-1, the J gene TRBJ1-2; TRBD1 might be the D (6 bases). The length of the CDR3 is 15 residues. Trimming took off 4 bases at V and 6 bases at J, with 19 bases between the two ends. CDR1 SGHRS and CDR2 YFSETQ come from the germline V gene. CDR3 in amino acids: CASSPSGHQSDGYTF. CDR3 nucleotide sequence: TGCGCCAGCAGCCCCTCGGGACATCAGAGCGATGGCTACACCTTC.

This clonotype was observed many times. This sequence joins TRBV29-1 and TRBJ2-6, with no clear D. The CDR3 has 13 amino acids. V gave up 4 bases and J gave up 0 bases, with 4 bases separating them. Per the germline V gene, CDR1 is SQVTM and CDR2 is ANQGSEA. CDR3 bases: TGCAGCGTTGCGAGCTCTGGGGCCAACGTCCTGACTTTC. Amino acids: CSVASSGANVLTF.

This clonotype appeared many times. V gene TRBV7-8 combines with J gene TRBJ2-1; 7 bases fit TRBD1. V lost 4 bases, J lost 2 bases, and 5 bases stayed unmatched. In germline, CDR1 is SGHVS, CDR2 FQNEAQ. The CDR3 extends over 15 amino acids. The CDR3 is CASSYDRVAYNEQFF. The CDR3 DNA is TGTGCCAGCAGCTACGACAGGGTAGCCTACAATGAGCAGTTCTTC.

J is TRBJ2-7 and V is TRBV2; D gene unclear. This CDR3 contains 11 residues. Germline V gene lookup returns CDR1 SNHLY and CDR2 FYNNEI. Trimming cost V 8 bases and J 0 bases, with 5 bases left between them. In DNA form, the CDR3 reads TGTGCCAGCCCATTCTCCTACGAGCAGTACTTC. Protein: CASPFSYEQYF.

This clonotype appeared a few times. The J gene is TRBJ2-1, the V gene TRBV3-1; 9 bases match TRBD2. Germline trimming cut 0 bases from V and 5 bases from J; bases unmatched to any gene: 2. The germline CDR1 and CDR2 sequences are LGHDT and YNNKEL (reference sequence). The CDR3 runs to 15 residues. CDR3 region: CASSQDSGRHNEQFF. CDR3 DNA: TGTGCCAGCAGCCAAGACAGCGGGAGGCACAATGAGCAGTTCTTC.

This clonotype was picked up a small number of times. J is TRBJ2-7 and V is TRBV28; either TRBD1 or TRBD2 may supply D (5 bases each). Between the trimmed V and J ends, which lost 6 bases and 2 bases, there was a span of 17 bases. Germline V CDR1 and CDR2: MDHEN, SYDVKM. CDR3 length equals 15 residues. CDR3 in DNA: TGTGCCAGCAGGACCCGGGACCCTCCCACCTACGAGCAGTACTTC. It specifies CASRTRDPPTYEQYF.

This clonotype was counted at least ten times. This chain uses TRBV12-3 or TRBV12-4 with TRBJ2-7; 9 nucleotides match TRBD1. Trimming took 6 bases from V and 5 from J; bases not matched to a gene: 14. This CDR3 is built from 16 residues. CDR3 loop: CASSRTGERALDEQYF. The CDR3 DNA follows: TGTGCCAGCAGCAGGACAGGGGAACGTGCGCTCGACGAGCAGTACTTC.

This clonotype was seen repeatedly, ten times or more. The chain uses TRBV20-1 and TRBJ2-1; 10 bases line up with TRBD2. CDR3 length: 15 residues. Germline V CDR1 and CDR2: DFQATT, SNEGSKA (reference sequence). V gave up 3 bases and J gave up 6 bases; unmatched junction bases: 8. CDR3 DNA: TGCAGTGCTAGGAATCTAGCGGGAGCGGGCAATGAGCAGTTCTTC. Translating gives CSARNLAGAGNEQFF.